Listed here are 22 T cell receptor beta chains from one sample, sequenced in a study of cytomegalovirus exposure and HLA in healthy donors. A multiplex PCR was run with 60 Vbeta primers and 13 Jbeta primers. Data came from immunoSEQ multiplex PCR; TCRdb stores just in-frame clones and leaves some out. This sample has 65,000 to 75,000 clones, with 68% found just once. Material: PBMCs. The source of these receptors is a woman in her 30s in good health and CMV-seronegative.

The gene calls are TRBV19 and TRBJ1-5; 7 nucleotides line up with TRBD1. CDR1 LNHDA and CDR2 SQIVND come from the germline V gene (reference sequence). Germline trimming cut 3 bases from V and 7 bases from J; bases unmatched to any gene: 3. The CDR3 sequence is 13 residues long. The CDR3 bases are TGTGCCAGTAGTATCACAGGGGACCAGCCCCAGCATTTT. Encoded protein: CASSITGDQPQHF.

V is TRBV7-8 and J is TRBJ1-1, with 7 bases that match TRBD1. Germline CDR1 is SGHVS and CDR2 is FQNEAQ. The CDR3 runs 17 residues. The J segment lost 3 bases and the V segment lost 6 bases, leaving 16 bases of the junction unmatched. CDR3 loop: CASRVWGTAKRDTEAFF. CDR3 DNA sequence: TGTGCCAGCAGGGTTTGGGGGACAGCAAAACGAGACACTGAAGCTTTCTTT.

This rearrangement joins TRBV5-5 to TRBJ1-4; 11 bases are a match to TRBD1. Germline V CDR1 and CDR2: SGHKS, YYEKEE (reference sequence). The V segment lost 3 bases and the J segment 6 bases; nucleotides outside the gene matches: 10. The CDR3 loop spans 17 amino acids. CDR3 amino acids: CASSSEDRGRVHEKLFF. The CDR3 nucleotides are TGTGCCAGCAGCTCGGAGGACAGGGGGCGGGTCCATGAAAAACTGTTTTTT.

The CDR3 loop reads CASSLDGAGDGYTF. The CDR3 DNA follows: TGTGCCAGCAGCTTGGACGGGGCAGGGGATGGCTACACCTTC. The rearrangement joins TRBV7-9 to TRBJ1-2; D may be TRBD1 (6 bases). CDR3 length: 14 amino acids. Germline V CDR1 and CDR2: SEHNR, FQNEAQ (reference sequence). Trimming shortened V by 3 bases and J by 6 bases, and 14 bases separated the two germline ends.

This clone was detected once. The CDR3, as DNA: TGCGCCAGCAGCTTGGATGGCGGGGCGCAAGAGACCCAGTACTTC. This codes for CASSLDGGAQETQYF. The rearrangement uses TRBV5-1 and TRBJ2-5; D perhaps matches TRBD2 (6 bases). V shed 0 bases and J shed 2 bases, with 11 bases lying between them. In germline, CDR1 is SGHRS, CDR2 YFSETQ. The CDR3 loop spans 15 amino acids.

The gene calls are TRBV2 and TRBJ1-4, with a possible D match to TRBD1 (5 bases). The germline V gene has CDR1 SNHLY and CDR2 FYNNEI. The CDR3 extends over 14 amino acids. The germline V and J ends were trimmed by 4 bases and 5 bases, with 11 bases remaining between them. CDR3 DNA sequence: TGTGCCAGCAGTGTCGGGGGTGTCAATGAAAAACTGTTTTTT. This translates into CASSVGGVNEKLFF.

CDR3 nucleotides: TGTGCCAGCACTCGTTTCGCTCAGGAGACCCAGTACTTC. Its protein is CASTRFAQETQYF. The V call is TRBV6-6, the J call TRBJ2-5, with no clear D. V lost 7 bases and J 5 bases, leaving 14 bases between the germline ends. CDR1 and CDR2 from the germline V gene are MNHNY and SVGAGI (reference sequence). This CDR3 has 13 amino acids.

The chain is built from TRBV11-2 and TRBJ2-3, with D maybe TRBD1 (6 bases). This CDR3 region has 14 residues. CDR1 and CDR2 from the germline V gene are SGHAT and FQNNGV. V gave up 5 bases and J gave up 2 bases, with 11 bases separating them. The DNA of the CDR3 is TGTGCCAGCAGCCGCGGACAGTTCACAGATACGCAGTATTTT. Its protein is CASSRGQFTDTQYF.

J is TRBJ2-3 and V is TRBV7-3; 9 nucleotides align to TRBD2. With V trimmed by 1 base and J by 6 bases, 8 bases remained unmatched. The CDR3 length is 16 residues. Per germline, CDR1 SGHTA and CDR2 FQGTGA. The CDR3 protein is CASSLSQAGGPDTQYF. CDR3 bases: TGTGCCAGCAGCTTAAGTCAGGCGGGGGGGCCGGATACGCAGTATTTT. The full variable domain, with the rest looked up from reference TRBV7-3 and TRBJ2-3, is GAGVSQTPSNKVTEKGKYVELRCDPISGHTALYWYRQSLGQGPEFLIYFQGTGAADDSGLPNDRFFAVRPEGSVSTLKIQRTERGDSAVYLCASSLSQAGGPDTQYFGPGTRLTVL.

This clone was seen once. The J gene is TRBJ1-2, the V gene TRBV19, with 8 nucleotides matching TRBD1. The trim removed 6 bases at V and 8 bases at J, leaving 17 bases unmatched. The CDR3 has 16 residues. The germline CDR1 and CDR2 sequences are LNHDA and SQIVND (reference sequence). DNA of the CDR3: TGTGCCAGTAGAGCCGGGACAGGCTTGTTTTCTCAGGGCTACACCTTC. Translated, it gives CASRAGTGLFSQGYTF.

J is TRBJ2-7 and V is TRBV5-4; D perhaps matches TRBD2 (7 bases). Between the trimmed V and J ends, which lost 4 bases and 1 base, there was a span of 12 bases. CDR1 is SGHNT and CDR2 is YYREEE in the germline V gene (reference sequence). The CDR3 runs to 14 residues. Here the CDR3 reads CASSREGGSYEQYF. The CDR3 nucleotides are TGTGCCAGCAGCCGCGAGGGGGGGTCCTACGAGCAGTACTTC.

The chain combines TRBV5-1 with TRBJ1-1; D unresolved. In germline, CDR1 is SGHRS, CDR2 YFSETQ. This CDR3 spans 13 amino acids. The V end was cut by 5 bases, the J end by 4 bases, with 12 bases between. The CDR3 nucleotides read TGCGCCAGCAGTTCAAAAGCGGGCACTGAAGCTTTCTTT. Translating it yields CASSSKAGTEAFF.

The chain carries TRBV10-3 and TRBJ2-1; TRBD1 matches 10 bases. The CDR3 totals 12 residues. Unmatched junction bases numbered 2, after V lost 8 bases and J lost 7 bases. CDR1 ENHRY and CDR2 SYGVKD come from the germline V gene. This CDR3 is CAIGTGDNEQFF. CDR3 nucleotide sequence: TGTGCCATCGGGACAGGGGATAATGAGCAGTTCTTC.

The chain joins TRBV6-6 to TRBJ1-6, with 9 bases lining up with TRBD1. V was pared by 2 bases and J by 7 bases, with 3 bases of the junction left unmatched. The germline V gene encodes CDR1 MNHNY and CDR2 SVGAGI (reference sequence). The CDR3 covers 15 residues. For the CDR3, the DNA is TGTGCCAGCAGTTACCCTGGGACAGGGAATTCACCCCTCCACTTT. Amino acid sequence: CASSYPGTGNSPLHF.

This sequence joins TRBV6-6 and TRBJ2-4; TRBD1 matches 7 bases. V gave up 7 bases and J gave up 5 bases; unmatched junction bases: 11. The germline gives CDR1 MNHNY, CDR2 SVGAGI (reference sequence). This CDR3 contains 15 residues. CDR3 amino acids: CASIGQGVLQNIQYF. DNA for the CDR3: TGTGCCAGCATCGGCCAGGGGGTTTTGCAAAACATTCAGTACTTC.

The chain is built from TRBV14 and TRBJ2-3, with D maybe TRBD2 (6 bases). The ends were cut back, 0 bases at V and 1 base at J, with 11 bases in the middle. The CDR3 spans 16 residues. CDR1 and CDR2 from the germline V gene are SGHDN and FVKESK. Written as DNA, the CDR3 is TGTGCCAGCAGCCAAGATCGTTGGGGGGGCACAGATACGCAGTATTTT. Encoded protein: CASSQDRWGGTDTQYF.

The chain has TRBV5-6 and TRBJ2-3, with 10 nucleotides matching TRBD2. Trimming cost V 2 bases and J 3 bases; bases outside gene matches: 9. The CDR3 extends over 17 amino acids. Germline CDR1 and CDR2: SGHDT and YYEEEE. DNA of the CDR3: TGTGCCAGCAGCTTCTCACCCGGGACTAGCGTAACAGATACGCAGTATTTT. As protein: CASSFSPGTSVTDTQYF.

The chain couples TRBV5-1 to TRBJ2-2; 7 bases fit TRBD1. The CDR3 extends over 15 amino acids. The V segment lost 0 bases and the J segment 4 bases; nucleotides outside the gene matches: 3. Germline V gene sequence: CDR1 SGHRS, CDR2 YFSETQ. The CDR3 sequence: CASSLGGGGTGELFF. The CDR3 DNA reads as TGCGCCAGCAGCTTGGGAGGGGGCGGCACCGGGGAGCTGTTTTTT. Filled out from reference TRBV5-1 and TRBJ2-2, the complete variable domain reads KAGVTQTPRYLIKTRGQQVTLSCSPISGHRSVSWYQQTPGQGLQFLFEYFSETQRNKGNFPGRFSGRQFSNSRSEMNVSTLELGDSALYLCASSLGGGGTGELFFGEGSRLTVL.

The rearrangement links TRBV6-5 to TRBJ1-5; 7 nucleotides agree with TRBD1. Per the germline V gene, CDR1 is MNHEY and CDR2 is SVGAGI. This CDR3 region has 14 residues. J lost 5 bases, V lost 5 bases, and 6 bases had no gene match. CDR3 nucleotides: TGTGCCAGCAGTCGAGACAGGGACTATCAGCCCCAGCATTTT. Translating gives CASSRDRDYQPQHF.

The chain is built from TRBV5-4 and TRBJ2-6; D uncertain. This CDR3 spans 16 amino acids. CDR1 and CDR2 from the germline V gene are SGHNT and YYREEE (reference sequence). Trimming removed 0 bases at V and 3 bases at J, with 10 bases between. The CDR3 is CASSLGRLLGANVLTF. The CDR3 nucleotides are TGTGCCAGCAGCTTGGGCAGGCTTCTTGGGGCCAACGTCCTGACTTTC.

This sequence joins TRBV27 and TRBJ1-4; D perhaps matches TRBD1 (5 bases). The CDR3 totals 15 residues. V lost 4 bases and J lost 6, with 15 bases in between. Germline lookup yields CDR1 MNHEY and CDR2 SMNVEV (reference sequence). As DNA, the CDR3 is TGTGCCAGCAGTTCAAGGGGCGATCGGGATGAAAAACTGTTTTTT. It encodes CASSSRGDRDEKLFF.

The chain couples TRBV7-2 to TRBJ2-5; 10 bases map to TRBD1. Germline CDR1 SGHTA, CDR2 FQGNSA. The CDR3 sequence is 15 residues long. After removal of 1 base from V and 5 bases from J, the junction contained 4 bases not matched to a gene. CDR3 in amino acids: CASSLVGGQGETQYF. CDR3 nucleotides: TGTGCCAGCAGCTTAGTGGGGGGACAGGGGGAGACCCAGTACTTC.